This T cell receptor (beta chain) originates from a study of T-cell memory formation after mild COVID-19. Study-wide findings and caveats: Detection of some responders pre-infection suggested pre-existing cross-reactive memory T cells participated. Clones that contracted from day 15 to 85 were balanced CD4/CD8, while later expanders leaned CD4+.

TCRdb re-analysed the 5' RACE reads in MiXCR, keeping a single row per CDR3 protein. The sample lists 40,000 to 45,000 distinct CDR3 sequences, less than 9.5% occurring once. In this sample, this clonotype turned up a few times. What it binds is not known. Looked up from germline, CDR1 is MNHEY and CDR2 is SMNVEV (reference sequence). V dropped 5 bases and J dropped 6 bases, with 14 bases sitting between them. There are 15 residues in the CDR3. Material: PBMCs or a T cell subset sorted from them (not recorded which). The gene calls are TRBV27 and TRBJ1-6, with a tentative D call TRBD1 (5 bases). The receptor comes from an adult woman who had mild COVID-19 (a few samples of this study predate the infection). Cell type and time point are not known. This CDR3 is CASSPSGRFNSPLHF. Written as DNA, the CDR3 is TGTGCCAGCAGTCCGTCGGGACGGTTTAATTCACCCCTCCACTTT.